Presented here are 20 T cell receptor beta chains from one specimen sequenced in a study of radiation and T cells in renal cell carcinoma. Time point noted: baseline pretreatment blood. The treatment here: 15 Gy SBRT to primary tumor, nephrectomy 4 weeks later. Clones were read by immunoSEQ multiplex PCR, and TCRdb kept only the in-frame ones, dropping some. The sample records approximately 120,000 clones, roughly 80% being singletons. The sequencing here drew on blood, taken from a patient whose treatment included radiotherapy and nephrectomy. These receptors were collected from an older woman with renal cell carcinoma.

This chain uses TRBV5-1 with TRBJ1-1, with D perhaps TRBD1 (5 bases). This CDR3 contains 14 residues. Per germline, CDR1 SGHRS and CDR2 YFSETQ. V shed 4 bases and J shed 0 bases, with 10 bases lying between them. The CDR3 coding sequence is TGCGCCAGCAGCGACCAGGGTGTGAACACTGAAGCTTTCTTT. This sequence encodes CASSDQGVNTEAFF.

The gene calls are TRBV2 and TRBJ1-2, with D uncertain. Germline V gene sequence: CDR1 SNHLY, CDR2 FYNNEI. This CDR3 has 14 residues. Trimming cost V 4 bases and J 0 bases, with 9 bases left between them. The CDR3 sequence: CASSVEDANYGYTF. The CDR3, as DNA: TGTGCCAGCAGTGTAGAGGATGCTAACTATGGCTACACCTTC.

This chain joins TRBV29-1 and TRBJ2-4; 8 bases match TRBD2. CDR3 length equals 13 residues. V shed 6 bases and J 7 bases; nucleotides not matched to a gene: 8. Germline V gene data show CDR1 as SQVTM and CDR2 as ANQGSEA. The CDR3 sequence is CSVGGSGSNIQYF. The CDR3 nucleotides read TGCAGCGTCGGGGGCAGCGGGAGCAACATTCAGTACTTC. Looking up the rest from reference TRBV29-1 and TRBJ2-4 gives the full variable domain: SAVISQKPSRDICQRGTSLTIQCQVDSQVTMMFWYRQQPGQSLTLIATANQGSEATYESGFVIDKFPISRPNLTFSTLTVSNMSPEDSSIYLCSVGGSGSNIQYFGAGTRLSVL.

This sequence joins TRBV7-2 and TRBJ1-1; no firm D call. Germline loops: CDR1 SGHTA, CDR2 FQGNSA. The V end lost 3 bases, the J end lost 0 bases, and 11 bases lay between the germline ends. The CDR3 has 15 residues. In DNA form, the CDR3 reads TGTGCCAGCAGCTTTCTCCCCAGATTGAACACTGAAGCTTTCTTT. Its translation is CASSFLPRLNTEAFF.

The chain is built from TRBV11-2 and TRBJ2-1; D unclear. Germline lookup yields CDR1 SGHAT and CDR2 FQNNGV. The ends were cut back, 2 bases at V and 2 bases at J, with 10 bases in the middle. This CDR3 comprises 15 residues. CDR3 region: CASSLRLPTYNEQFF. In nucleotides, the CDR3 is TGTGCCAGCAGCTTACGCCTTCCCACCTACAATGAGCAGTTCTTC.

V gene TRBV7-2 combines with J gene TRBJ2-3; the match to TRBD1 covers 9 bases. Germline V gives CDR1 SGHTA, CDR2 FQGNSA. J gave up 0 bases and V 4 bases, and 2 bases lay outside the gene matches. This CDR3 is 15 amino acids long. The CDR3 is CASSYRGRSTDTQYF. The CDR3 region has the DNA TGTGCCAGCAGCTACAGGGGGCGAAGCACAGATACGCAGTATTTT.

The V call is TRBV28, the J call TRBJ1-4, with no clear D. V shed 7 bases and J shed 8 bases, with 17 bases lying between them. The CDR3 is 14 residues long. Germline CDR1 and CDR2: MDHEN and SYDVKM. The CDR3 protein is CASTVLASREKLFF. Here the CDR3 DNA reads TGTGCCAGCACTGTATTAGCAAGTCGAGAAAAACTGTTTTTT.

The rearrangement uses TRBV7-9 and TRBJ1-2, with D tentatively TRBD1 (6 bases). This CDR3 is built from 13 residues. Germline loops: CDR1 SEHNR, CDR2 FQNEAQ (reference sequence). Trimming removed 1 base from V and 7 bases from J, with 10 bases in between. DNA of the CDR3: TGTGCCAGCAGCTTAGACTTAGGGGGTGGCTACACCTTC. It specifies CASSLDLGGGYTF.

In DNA form, the CDR3 reads TGTGCCAGCAGTTACTCCGGGGTCTATGGCTACACCTTC. Amino acid sequence: CASSYSGVYGYTF. The chain is built from TRBV6-6 and TRBJ1-2; D is ambiguous. CDR1 and CDR2 from the germline V gene are MNHNY and SVGAGI (reference sequence). The CDR3 is 13 residues long. V was pared by 0 bases and J by 4 bases, with 6 bases between.

This clone was seen only once. The V call is TRBV28, the J call TRBJ2-7, with a weak D call TRBD2 (5 bases). Trimming stripped 7 bases from V and 0 bases from J, with 13 bases between. This CDR3 has 14 amino acids. CDR1 and CDR2 from the germline V gene are MDHEN and SYDVKM. The CDR3 loop is CASTVGGDSYEQYF. The CDR3 DNA is TGTGCCAGCACCGTAGGAGGTGACTCCTACGAGCAGTACTTC.

V gene TRBV13 combines with J gene TRBJ2-1; 9 bases match TRBD2. CDR3 length equals 17 residues. The V and J ends lost 5 bases and 3 bases, in that order; junction bases with no gene match: 11. Germline CDR1 PRHDT, CDR2 FYEKMQ (reference sequence). DNA of the CDR3: TGTGCCAGCAGCAGCTTCGGCGCGGGAGGGCTCTACAATGAGCAGTTCTTC. This gives the protein CASSSFGAGGLYNEQFF.

The V and J genes are TRBV7-9 and TRBJ2-1, with 7 bases lining up with TRBD1. The CDR3 is 15 amino acids. V lost 5 bases and J lost 2; bases outside the gene matches: 6. Per the germline V gene, CDR1 is SEHNR and CDR2 is FQNEAQ (reference sequence). The CDR3 spells CASSPGQVAYNEQFF. The CDR3 bases are TGTGCCAGCAGCCCTGGACAGGTCGCCTACAATGAGCAGTTCTTC.

The chain carries TRBV12-5 and TRBJ1-2; 9 bases match TRBD1. This CDR3 contains 16 residues. V dropped 1 base and J dropped 8; count of bases not matched to a gene: 11. From germline, CDR1 is LGHNT and CDR2 FRNRAP. The CDR3 spells CASGLEPGQGSHGYTF. The CDR3 region has the DNA TGTGCTAGTGGTTTGGAACCGGGACAGGGAAGTCACGGCTACACCTTC.

This chain links TRBV27 with TRBJ1-1; 7 nucleotides line up with TRBD1. This CDR3 spans 16 amino acids. The germline V gene encodes CDR1 MNHEY and CDR2 SMNVEV (reference sequence). Trimming removed 5 bases from V and 2 bases from J; junction bases left unmatched: 11. The CDR3 bases are TGTGCCAGCAGTGCCTCCTTAGGGACAGCAAACACTGAAGCTTTCTTT. It specifies CASSASLGTANTEAFF.

The chain is built from TRBV5-4 and TRBJ2-2; 7 positions agree with TRBD1. The V gene end was trimmed by 1 base and the J gene end by 6 bases; junction bases not matched to a gene: 12. Germline assignment: CDR1 SGHNT and CDR2 YYREEE (reference sequence). The CDR3 has 17 residues. For the CDR3, the DNA is TGTGCCAGCAGCTTGCCAACTTTCGGGACAGTTGCCGGGGAGCTGTTTTTT. This encodes CASSLPTFGTVAGELFF.

This clone was found a few times. V is TRBV20-1 and J is TRBJ2-2, with D perhaps TRBD1 or TRBD2 (5 bases each). This CDR3 contains 11 residues. The V end was cut by 6 bases, the J end by 9 bases, with 11 bases between. Germline V gene lookup returns CDR1 DFQATT and CDR2 SNEGSKA (reference sequence). The CDR3 bases are TGCAGTGCCACGGGGCCCCGGGAGCTGTTTTTT. Translated: CSATGPRELFF.

This chain uses TRBV5-1 with TRBJ2-1; the match to TRBD2 covers 14 bases. V lost 5 bases, J lost 6 bases, and 4 bases stayed unmatched. CDR1 is SGHRS, CDR2 YFSETQ, per germline. The CDR3 sequence is 15 residues long. The DNA of the CDR3 is TGCGCCAGCAGTCGGACTAGCGGGGGGACCAATGAGCAGTTCTTC. Its protein product is CASSRTSGGTNEQFF.

This clone was picked up a small number of times. The rearrangement links TRBV10-3 to TRBJ2-7, with D possibly called TRBD1 or TRBD2 (6 bases each). Deletions cut 2 bases from V and 4 bases from J, with 18 bases between. The germline V gene has CDR1 ENHRY and CDR2 SYGVKD. This CDR3 is 16 amino acids long. In DNA, the CDR3 is TGTGCCATCAGTGAGAACAGAGGGGGAGGTCTATACGAGCAGTACTTC. Encoded protein: CAISENRGGGLYEQYF.

The chain joins TRBV4-1 to TRBJ1-2; D might be TRBD1 (5 bases). The CDR3 sequence is 17 residues long. Trimming stripped 0 bases from V and 5 bases from J, with 19 bases between. Germline V CDR1 and CDR2: MGHRA, YSYEKL. CDR3 in DNA: TGCGCCAGCAGCCAAGATCCGTCGGGAGGGGCTAGGTATGGCTACACCTTC. Amino acid sequence: CASSQDPSGGARYGYTF.

This clone was seen only once. The genes are TRBV7-6 and TRBJ1-3, with 8 bases fitting TRBD1. Germline-derived CDR1 and CDR2 are SGHVS and FNYEAQ. The CDR3 is made up of 14 amino acids. V was pared by 5 bases and J by 2 bases, with 2 bases of the junction left unmatched. DNA for the CDR3: TGTGCCAGCAGCAAGGACAGGGCTGGAAACACCATATATTTT. Translation gives CASSKDRAGNTIYF.